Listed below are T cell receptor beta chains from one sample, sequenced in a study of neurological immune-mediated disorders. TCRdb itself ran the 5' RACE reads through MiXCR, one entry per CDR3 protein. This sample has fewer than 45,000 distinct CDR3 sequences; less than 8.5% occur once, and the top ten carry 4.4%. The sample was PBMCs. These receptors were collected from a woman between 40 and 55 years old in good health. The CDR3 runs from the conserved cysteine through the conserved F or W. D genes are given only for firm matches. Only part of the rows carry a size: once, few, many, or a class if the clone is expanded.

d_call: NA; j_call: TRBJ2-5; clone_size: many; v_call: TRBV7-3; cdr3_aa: CASSSSGTPGETQYF; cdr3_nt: TGTGCCAGCAGCTCCTCCGGGACTCCGGGAGAGACCCAGTACTTC
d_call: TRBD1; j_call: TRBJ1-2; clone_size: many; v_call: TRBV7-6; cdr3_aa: CASSLGTGPIGGYTF; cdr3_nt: TGTGCCAGCAGCTTAGGGACAGGGCCCATTGGGGGCTACACCTTC
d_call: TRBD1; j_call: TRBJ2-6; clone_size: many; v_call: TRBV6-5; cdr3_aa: CASSYPTGPGANVLTF; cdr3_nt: TGTGCCAGCAGTTACCCGACAGGGCCTGGGGCCAACGTCCTGACTTTC
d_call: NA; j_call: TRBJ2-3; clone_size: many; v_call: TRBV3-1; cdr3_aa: CASSQRGREGTDTQYF; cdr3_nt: TGTGCCAGCAGCCAAAGGGGGCGGGAGGGCACAGATACGCAGTATTTT
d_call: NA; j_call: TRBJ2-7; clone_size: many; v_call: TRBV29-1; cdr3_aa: CSVSFSGEQYF; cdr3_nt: TGCAGCGTTTCGTTTAGCGGCGAGCAGTACTTC
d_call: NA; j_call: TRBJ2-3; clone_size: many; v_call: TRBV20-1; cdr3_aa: CSARARQTNNPNTDTQYF; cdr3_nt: TGCAGTGCTAGGGCTCGACAGACCAATAATCCCAACACAGATACGCAGTATTTT
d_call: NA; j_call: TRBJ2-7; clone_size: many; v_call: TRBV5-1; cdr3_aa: CASSRGDGSSYEQYF; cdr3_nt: TGCGCCAGCAGCCGAGGGGACGGATCCTCCTACGAGCAGTACTTC
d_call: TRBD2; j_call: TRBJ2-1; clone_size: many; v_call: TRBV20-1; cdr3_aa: CSARDRGLAGVGVSYSNEQFF; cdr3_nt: TGCAGTGCTAGAGATAGGGGACTAGCGGGAGTTGGGGTGTCCTACAGCAATGAGCAGTTCTTC
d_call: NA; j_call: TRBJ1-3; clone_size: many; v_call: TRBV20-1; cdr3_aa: CSARIGTSGNTIYF; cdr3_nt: TGCAGTGCTAGAATAGGGACCTCTGGAAACACCATATATTTT
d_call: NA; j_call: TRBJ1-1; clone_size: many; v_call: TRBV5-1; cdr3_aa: CASSPGSYPMNTEAFF; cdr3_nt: TGCGCCAGCAGCCCGGGGTCCTATCCCATGAACACTGAAGCTTTCTTT
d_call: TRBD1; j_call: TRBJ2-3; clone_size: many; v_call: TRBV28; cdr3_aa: CASSSTGVGGTDTQYF; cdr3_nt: TGTGCCAGCAGTTCTACAGGGGTGGGGGGCACAGATACGCAGTATTTT
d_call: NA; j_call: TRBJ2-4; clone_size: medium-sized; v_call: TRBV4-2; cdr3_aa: CASSQDPGIKNIQYF; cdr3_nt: TGTGCCAGCAGCCAAGATCCAGGGATAAAAAACATTCAGTACTTC
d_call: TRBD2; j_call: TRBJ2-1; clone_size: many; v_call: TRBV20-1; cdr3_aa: CSASGRTYNEQFF; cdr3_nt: TGCAGTGCTAGCGGGAGGACCTACAATGAGCAGTTCTTC
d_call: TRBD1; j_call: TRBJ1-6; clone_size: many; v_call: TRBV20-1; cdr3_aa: CSARGPGQPNSPLHF; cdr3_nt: TGCAGTGCTAGAGGGCCGGGACAGCCTAATTCACCCCTCCACTTT
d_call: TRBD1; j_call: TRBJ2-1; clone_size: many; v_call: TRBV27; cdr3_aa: CASRLTGGNEQFF; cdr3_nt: TGTGCCAGCCGCCTCACAGGGGGGAATGAGCAGTTCTTC
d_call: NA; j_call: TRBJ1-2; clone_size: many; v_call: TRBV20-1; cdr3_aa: CSARDTVKGGLYGYTF; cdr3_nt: TGCAGTGCTAGAGATACCGTTAAGGGGGGTCTCTATGGCTACACCTTC
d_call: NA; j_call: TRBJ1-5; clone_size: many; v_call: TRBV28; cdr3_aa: CASSPFSAGNQPQHF; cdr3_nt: TGTGCCAGCAGTCCCTTTAGTGCAGGCAATCAGCCCCAGCATTTT
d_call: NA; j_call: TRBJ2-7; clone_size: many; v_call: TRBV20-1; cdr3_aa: CSARDSKTLSYEQYF; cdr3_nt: TGCAGTGCTAGAGATTCGAAGACTCTCTCCTACGAGCAGTACTTC
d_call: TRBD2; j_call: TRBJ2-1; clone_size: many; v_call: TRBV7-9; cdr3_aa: CASSSGTSGDNEQFF; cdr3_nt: TGTGCCAGCAGCTCCGGGACTAGCGGGGACAATGAGCAGTTCTTC
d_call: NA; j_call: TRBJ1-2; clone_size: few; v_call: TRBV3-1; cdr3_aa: CASSQEAAYGYTF; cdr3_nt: TGTGCCAGCAGCCAAGAGGCGGCTTACGGCTACACCTTC
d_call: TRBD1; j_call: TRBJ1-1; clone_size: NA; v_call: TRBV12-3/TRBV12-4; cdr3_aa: CASSLDRGNEAFF; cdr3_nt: TGTGCCAGCAGCTTGGACAGGGGAAATGAAGCTTTCTTT
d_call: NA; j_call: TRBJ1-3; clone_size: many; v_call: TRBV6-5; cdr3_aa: CASSPYFSGNTIYF; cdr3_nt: TGTGCCAGCAGCCCCTATTTCTCTGGAAACACCATATATTTT
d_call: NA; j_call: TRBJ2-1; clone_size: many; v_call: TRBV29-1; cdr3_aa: CSVEDPGRPSYNEQFF; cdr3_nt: TGCAGCGTTGAAGATCCGGGACGGCCCTCCTACAATGAGCAGTTCTTC
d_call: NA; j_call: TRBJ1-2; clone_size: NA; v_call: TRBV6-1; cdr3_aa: CASSLGGDYGYTF; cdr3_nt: TGTGCCAGCAGCCTCGGGGGAGACTATGGCTACACCTTC
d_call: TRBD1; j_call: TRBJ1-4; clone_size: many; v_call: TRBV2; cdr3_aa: CASSAGTDNEKLFF; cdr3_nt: TGTGCCAGCAGCGCCGGGACAGACAATGAAAAACTGTTTTTT
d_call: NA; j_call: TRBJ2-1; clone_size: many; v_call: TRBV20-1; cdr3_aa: CSAPGLSNEQFF; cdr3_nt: TGCAGTGCCCCGGGCCTGTCCAATGAGCAGTTCTTC
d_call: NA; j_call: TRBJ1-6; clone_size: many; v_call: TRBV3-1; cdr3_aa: CASSQEVGGPRNNSPLHF; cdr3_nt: TGTGCCAGCAGCCAAGAGGTCGGGGGTCCGAGGAATAATTCACCCCTCCACTTT
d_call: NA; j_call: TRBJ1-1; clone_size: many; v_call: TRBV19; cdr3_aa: CASSRGGTEAFF; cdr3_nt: TGTGCCAGTAGTCGGGGAGGCACTGAAGCTTTCTTT